This note documents a single T cell receptor beta chain sequence. After extraction with the RNeasy kit, roughly 0.45 to 1 ug of the RNA was reverse transcribed using random hexamers. TCRdb re-derived calls from the immunoSEQ multiplex PCR reads in MiXCR, one entry per CDR3 protein. The sample contains 110,000 or so distinct CDR3 sequences, roughly 94% of which appear only once. This sample is drawn from a study of CD8 T cells in Susac syndrome. Sequencing of TCR beta was performed on blood CD8+ T cells and on blood CD4+ T cells. The CDR3 extends over 12 amino acids. Trimming pared 2 bases from V and 8 bases from J, leaving 9 bases between. Germline CDR1 SGHDN, CDR2 FVKESK.

Material for sequencing was CD4+ T cells from PBMCs. The receptor was derived from a human donor in good health. The chain recombines TRBV14 with TRBJ1-2; D gene unclear. This chain's CDR3 is CASSQPGAGYTF. As DNA, the CDR3 is TGTGCCAGCAGCCAACCAGGAGCCGGCTACACCTTC.